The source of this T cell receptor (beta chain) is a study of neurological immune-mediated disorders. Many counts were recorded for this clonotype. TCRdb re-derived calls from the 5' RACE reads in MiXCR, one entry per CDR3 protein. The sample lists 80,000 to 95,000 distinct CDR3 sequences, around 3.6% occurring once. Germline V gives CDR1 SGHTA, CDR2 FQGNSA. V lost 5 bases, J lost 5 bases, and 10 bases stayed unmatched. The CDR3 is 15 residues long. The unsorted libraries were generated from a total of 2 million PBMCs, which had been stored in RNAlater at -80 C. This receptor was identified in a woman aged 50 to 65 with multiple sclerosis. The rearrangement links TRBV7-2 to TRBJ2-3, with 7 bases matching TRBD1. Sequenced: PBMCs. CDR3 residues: CASSPRGNSGDTQYF. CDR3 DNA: TGTGCCAGCAGCCCCAGGGGGAATTCAGGAGATACGCAGTATTTT.